This passage covers 9 T cell receptor beta chains from one sample sequenced in a study of radiotherapy plus CTLA-4 blockade in lung cancer. Some clones are missing from TCRdb's copy, which holds only in-frame ones; the method was immunoSEQ multiplex PCR. In the table there are fewer than 90,000 clones, 80% to 85% of which are singletons. Sequenced material: peripheral blood, taken from a patient treated with radiotherapy plus ipilimumab. These receptors were obtained from a human donor with non-small cell lung cancer who had stable disease on radiotherapy plus ipilimumab.

The chain carries TRBV9 and TRBJ2-7; D is unclear. Germline CDR1 and CDR2: SGDLS and YYNGEE. This CDR3 has 13 amino acids. V was trimmed by 0 bases and J by 1 base, leaving 5 bases between them. CDR3 bases: TGTGCCAGCAGCGTAGAGGAGTCCTACGAGCAGTACTTC. Translation gives CASSVEESYEQYF.

The chain recombines TRBV27 with TRBJ2-3; 14 nucleotides align to TRBD2. The germline V gene has CDR1 MNHEY and CDR2 SMNVEV (reference sequence). The CDR3 contains 18 residues. After removal of 7 bases from V and 2 bases from J, the junction contained 11 bases not matched to a gene. CDR3 DNA: TGTGCCAGCACCCTAAGGACTAGCGGGAGGAAACCCACAGATACGCAGTATTTT. As protein: CASTLRTSGRKPTDTQYF.

This rearrangement joins TRBV5-4 to TRBJ1-1, with D unclear. V lost 2 bases and J 0 bases, leaving 8 bases between the germline ends. This CDR3 has 14 amino acids. From germline, CDR1 is SGHNT and CDR2 YYREEE (reference sequence). Here the CDR3 DNA reads TGTGCCAGCAGCTTCGGAGATTTGAACACTGAAGCTTTCTTT. It translates to CASSFGDLNTEAFF.

The rearrangement uses TRBV11-1 and TRBJ2-7, with TRBD2 identical over 7 bases. Germline V gene data show CDR1 as SGHAT and CDR2 as FQDESV (reference sequence). Germline trimming cut 1 base from V and 2 bases from J; bases unmatched to any gene: 5. The CDR3 loop spans 15 amino acids. CDR3 amino acids: CASSLGGGATYEQYF. DNA for the CDR3: TGTGCCAGCAGCTTAGGCGGGGGAGCAACCTACGAGCAGTACTTC.

This chain uses TRBV11-2 with TRBJ2-6; no definite D call. Germline lookup yields CDR1 SGHAT and CDR2 FQNNGV. Between the trimmed V and J ends, which lost 3 bases and 1 base, there was a span of 7 bases. This CDR3 comprises 15 residues. CDR3 loop: CASSFYGSGANVLTF. The CDR3 DNA reads as TGTGCCAGCAGCTTTTACGGGTCTGGGGCCAACGTCCTGACTTTC.

The V call is TRBV7-2, the J call TRBJ1-5; TRBD1 agrees at 7 bases. In germline, CDR1 is SGHTA, CDR2 FQGNSA. The V gene end was trimmed by 4 bases and the J gene end by 6 bases; junction bases not matched to a gene: 6. This CDR3 is built from 14 residues. In nucleotides, the CDR3 is TGTGCCAGCAGCTCGACAGGGTGGGTTCAGCCCCAGCATTTT. The encoded protein is CASSSTGWVQPQHF.

J is TRBJ2-3 and V is TRBV25-1; no clear D. V lost 6 bases to trimming and J lost 0 bases, with 7 bases between them. Germline V gives CDR1 MGHDK, CDR2 SYGVNS. The CDR3 spans 13 residues. This chain's CDR3 is CASRASSTDTQYF. Here the CDR3 DNA reads TGTGCCAGCAGGGCCTCTAGCACAGATACGCAGTATTTT.

This clone turned up a few times. This chain connects TRBV28 to TRBJ2-3; D unclear. This CDR3 comprises 11 residues. The V and J ends lost 6 bases and 7 bases respectively, with 8 bases between them. Germline CDR1 is MDHEN and CDR2 is SYDVKM. The DNA for the CDR3 is TGTGCCAGCAGCGAAACTTATACGCAGTATTTT. It is translated as CASSETYTQYF. Variable domain in full (rest from reference TRBV28 and TRBJ2-3): DVKVTQSSRYLVKRTGEKVFLECVQDMDHENMFWYRQDPGLGLRLIYFSYDVKMKEKGDIPEGYSVSREKKERFSLILESASTNQTSMYLCASSETYTQYFGPGTRLTVL.

The rearrangement links TRBV29-1 to TRBJ1-1; D may be TRBD1 (5 bases). Germline V lookup: CDR1 SQVTM, CDR2 ANQGSEA. Trimming left V 3 bases short and J 4 bases short, with 15 bases between. The CDR3 is 14 residues long. CDR3 DNA sequence: TGCAGCGTTGAGGTGGGAAGGGGAGGCACTGAAGCTTTCTTT. Translating gives CSVEVGRGGTEAFF. Based on the CDR3 plus reference TRBV29-1 and TRBJ1-1, the full variable domain is SAVISQKPSRDICQRGTSLTIQCQVDSQVTMMFWYRQQPGQSLTLIATANQGSEATYESGFVIDKFPISRPNLTFSTLTVSNMSPEDSSIYLCSVEVGRGGTEAFFGQGTRLTVV.